Below, one T cell receptor beta chain is given with its context. This entry belongs to a study of blood T cell repertoires in COVID-19. Clones were read by immunoSEQ multiplex PCR, and TCRdb kept only the in-frame ones, dropping some. The top ten clones hold 8% to 8.5% of a sample with around 100,000 clones, 88% of them seen once. V was clipped by 7 bases and J by 2 bases; unmatched bases: 8. Germline V gene sequence: CDR1 MNHNY, CDR2 SVGAGI (reference sequence). The CDR3 is 14 residues long. The chain uses TRBV6-6 and TRBJ2-7; 7 nucleotides line up with TRBD2. Sequenced material: peripheral blood. This TCR came from a woman in her seventies who had recovered from COVID-19. The CDR3 loop is CASTPGGYPYEQYF. For the CDR3, the DNA is TGTGCCAGCACTCCCGGGGGGTACCCCTACGAGCAGTACTTC.